This entry is about one T cell receptor (beta chain). PCR employed 60 Vbeta and 13 Jbeta primers. TCRdb's copy holds only in-frame clones and misses some; the assay was immunoSEQ multiplex PCR. The table shows 160,000 or so clones, with 70% to 90% occurring only once. This sample is part of a study of cytomegalovirus exposure and HLA in healthy donors. Germline assignment: CDR1 SGHTA and CDR2 FQGNSA. The CDR3 is 11 residues long. V lost 3 bases and J 9 bases, leaving 6 bases between the germline ends. The sequence derives from a young woman in good health and CMV-seronegative. Sequencing was carried out using PBMCs. V and J are TRBV7-2 and TRBJ2-1, with no clear D. CDR3 in amino acids: CASSLSVEQFF. The CDR3 region has the DNA TGTGCCAGCAGCTTGTCGGTTGAGCAGTTCTTC.